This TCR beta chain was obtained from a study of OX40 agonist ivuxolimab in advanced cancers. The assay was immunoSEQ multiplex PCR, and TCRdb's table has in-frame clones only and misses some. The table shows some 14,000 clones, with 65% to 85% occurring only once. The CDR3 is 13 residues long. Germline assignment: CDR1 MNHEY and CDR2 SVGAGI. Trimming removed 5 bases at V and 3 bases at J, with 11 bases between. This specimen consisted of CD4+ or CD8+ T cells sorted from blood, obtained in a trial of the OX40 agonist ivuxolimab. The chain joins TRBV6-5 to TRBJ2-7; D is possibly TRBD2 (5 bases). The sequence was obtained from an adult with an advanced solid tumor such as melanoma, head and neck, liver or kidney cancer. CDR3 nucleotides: TGTGCCAGCAGTGGGAGCCCGGGCTACGAGCAGTACTTC. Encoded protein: CASSGSPGYEQYF.